The clone carrying this T cell receptor beta chain was counted ten times or more. TCRdb itself ran the PCR reads through MiXCR, one entry per CDR3 protein. The sample gives over 550,000 distinct CDR3 sequences, roughly 23% of which show up once; about 0.73% is in the top ten. This CDR3 comprises 12 residues. Germline V lookup: CDR1 SNHLY, CDR2 FYNNEI. V lost 9 bases and J lost 3, with 11 bases in between. This sample is part of a study of molecular identifiers for immune sequencing clone quantification. The V gene is TRBV2, the J gene TRBJ1-1; no definite D call. The source is a human donor in good health. Some libraries in this study had Jurkat cell RNA spiked in. The sequenced material came from naive CD8+ T cells from blood, with Jurkat cell RNA spiked in. Subset meaning: FACS-sorted CD8+CD4-CCR7+CD45RA+ naive T cells. Here the CDR3 DNA reads TGTGCCAGATCCCGCGGGGACACTGAAGCTTTCTTT. It encodes CARSRGDTEAFF.